A single sample gave rise to the 17 T cell receptor beta chains below, sequenced in a study of shared clonotypes between healthy human individuals (dated by TCRdb to the early 2020s). Receptors were amplified or captured by the immunoSEQ multiplex PCR assay. Drawn from immuneACCESS, this table holds only the in-frame rearrangements with V and J called that TCRdb kept. Clones are partly lost; checked studies trace under half to an unresolved V gene and leave the rest unexplained. The sample table lists under 2.5 million clones, roughly 92% of them with a count of one. Clones ranked in the top ten supply 0.37% of the sample. The sample consisted of naive CD4+ T cells from PBMCs. Read against the paper, the sample's cell subset or site label means: CD45RA+ positively selected. Receptors were obtained from a man aged 18 to 29 in good health. Some clones in this sample may be carry-over from other donors' samples.

This clone has only a few counts. Distinct nucleotide sequences in the sample also encode this CDR3. The CDR3 DNA is TGTGCCAGCAGTTTGGGACAGGGGGGAGGCTACACCTTC. Translated: CASSLGQGGGYTF. The chain recombines TRBV28 with TRBJ1-2; 11 nucleotides line up with TRBD1. Unmatched junction bases numbered 2, after V lost 3 bases and J lost 8 bases. Germline CDR1 and CDR2: MDHEN and SYDVKM. The CDR3 consists of 13 residues.

V is TRBV7-3 and J is TRBJ1-2; no clear D. CDR1 and CDR2 (germline): SGHTA, FQGTGA. V was cut by 5 bases and J by 4 bases, with 17 bases left in between. The CDR3 consists of 15 residues. The CDR3 DNA sequence: TGTGCCAGCAGCCCCCGTTTGGAACATACCTATGGCTACACCTTC. It codes for CASSPRLEHTYGYTF. The full variable domain, with the rest looked up from reference TRBV7-3 and TRBJ1-2, is GAGVSQTPSNKVTEKGKYVELRCDPISGHTALYWYRQSLGQGPEFLIYFQGTGAADDSGLPNDRFFAVRPEGSVSTLKIQRTERGDSAVYLCASSPRLEHTYGYTFGSGTRLTVV.

This sequence joins TRBV19 and TRBJ2-1; 7 nucleotides align to TRBD2. Unmatched junction bases numbered 22, after V lost 1 base and J lost 4 bases. Germline values: CDR1 LNHDA, CDR2 SQIVND (reference sequence). This CDR3 comprises 21 residues. Here the CDR3 DNA reads TGTGCCAGTAGTATAGCGGGAGGACGGAATATAGGCCCTACTCTTTACAATGAGCAGTTCTTC. This translates into CASSIAGGRNIGPTLYNEQFF.

CDR3 sequence (DNA): TGTGCCAGCAGTGCCCGGGACGGACCTAACTATGGCTACACCTTC. Protein product: CASSARDGPNYGYTF. The genes are TRBV6-1 and TRBJ1-2; tentatively, D is TRBD1 (5 bases). This CDR3 comprises 15 residues. Germline CDR1 reads MNHNS; CDR2 reads SASEGT. V was trimmed by 4 bases and J by 0 bases, leaving 12 bases between them.

This sequence joins TRBV2 and TRBJ1-2; 8 nucleotides match TRBD1. This CDR3 has 15 residues. V gave up 0 bases and J gave up 8 bases; unmatched junction bases: 8. CDR1 SNHLY and CDR2 FYNNEI come from the germline V gene. In DNA, the CDR3 is TGTGCCAGCAGTGAAGCAACCGCAGGGGGCGACGGCTACACCTTC. Protein product: CASSEATAGGDGYTF.

The chain recombines TRBV5-1 with TRBJ2-1; possibly TRBD2 for D (6 bases). The CDR3 covers 17 residues. Germline assignment: CDR1 SGHRS and CDR2 YFSETQ. V was trimmed by 0 bases and J by 2 bases, leaving 15 bases between them. This CDR3 reads CASSLAAGPPPYNEQFF. As DNA, the CDR3 is TGCGCCAGCAGCTTGGCTGCGGGACCCCCTCCCTACAATGAGCAGTTCTTC.

The chain joins TRBV9 to TRBJ2-1, with D uncertain. Trimming removed 4 bases at V and 0 bases at J, with 11 bases between. The CDR3 runs to 15 residues. In germline, CDR1 is SGDLS, CDR2 YYNGEE. The CDR3 nucleotides are TGTGCCAGCAGCCGCAACTATAACTCCTACAATGAGCAGTTCTTC. It translates to CASSRNYNSYNEQFF.

The chain carries TRBV7-9 and TRBJ2-3; D ambiguous. This CDR3 region has 15 residues. V was shortened by 5 bases and J by 5 bases, with 17 bases between the two germline ends. CDR1 is SEHNR and CDR2 is FQNEAQ in the germline V gene (reference sequence). CDR3 loop: CASSIRVKPGDTQYF. CDR3 nucleotide sequence: TGTGCCAGCAGCATTAGGGTTAAACCAGGAGATACGCAGTATTTT.

This clone was recorded once. The chain recombines TRBV7-3 with TRBJ1-4; the match to TRBD1 covers 9 bases. The CDR3 spans 15 residues. V shed 2 bases, J shed 5 bases, and the junction held 3 bases outside the gene matches. CDR1 and CDR2 (germline): SGHTA, FQGTGA. This CDR3 is CASSLGGQGNEKLFF. CDR3 sequence (DNA): TGTGCCAGCAGCTTAGGCGGACAGGGGAATGAAAAACTGTTTTTT. The whole variable domain, remainder taken from reference TRBV7-3 and TRBJ1-4, is GAGVSQTPSNKVTEKGKYVELRCDPISGHTALYWYRQSLGQGPEFLIYFQGTGAADDSGLPNDRFFAVRPEGSVSTLKIQRTERGDSAVYLCASSLGGQGNEKLFFGSGTQLSVL.

The chain joins TRBV21-1 to TRBJ2-7; TRBD1 is the table's D call, not checked against the DNA. TRBV21-1 represents a pseudogene. The CDR3 length is 16 residues. DNA for the CDR3: TGTGCCAGCAGCAAAAGTCCCCGGGACAGACTCTACGAGCAGTACTTC. Translating gives CASSKSPRDRLYEQYF.

The CDR3 here is CASRKGGLAGTDTQYF. Here the CDR3 DNA reads TGCGCCAGCCGTAAAGGTGGGCTAGCGGGCACAGATACGCAGTATTTT. The J gene is TRBJ2-3, the V gene TRBV5-1; the match to TRBD2 covers 7 bases. V lost 7 bases to trimming and J lost 1 base; unmatched junction nucleotides: 12. Germline V gene lookup returns CDR1 SGHRS and CDR2 YFSETQ. This CDR3 comprises 16 residues.

About this clone itself: Distinct nucleotide sequences in the sample also encode this CDR3. The rearrangement uses TRBV7-9 and TRBJ1-3, with D possibly matching TRBD1 (5 bases). The germline CDR1 and CDR2 sequences are SEHNR and FQNEAQ (reference sequence). Trimming stripped 4 bases from V and 10 bases from J, with 8 bases between. The CDR3 has 11 amino acids. The CDR3 coding sequence is TGTGCCAGCAGCTCTGGGGGTACCATATATTTT. It is translated as CASSSGGTIYF.

This clone came up once. The J gene is TRBJ2-1, the V gene TRBV19; 12 bases are a match to TRBD1. CDR3 length: 15 residues. The V segment lost 7 bases and the J segment 10 bases; nucleotides outside the gene matches: 11. CDR1 and CDR2 (germline): LNHDA, SQIVND (reference sequence). The CDR3, as DNA: TGTGCCAGTACCGGGGACAGGGGGCGGACTTGGGAGCAGTTCTTC. This gives the protein CASTGDRGRTWEQFF.

The V and J genes are TRBV7-2 and TRBJ1-1; D remains ambiguous. The CDR3 sequence is 14 residues long. CDR1 is SGHTA, CDR2 FQGNSA, per germline. Trimming pared 4 bases from V and 6 bases from J, leaving 15 bases between. CDR3 residues: CASSSRIRLPEAFF. DNA of the CDR3: TGTGCCAGCAGCTCAAGGATCCGCTTACCTGAAGCTTTCTTT.

V is TRBV9 and J is TRBJ1-1; D gene uncertain. Germline values: CDR1 SGDLS, CDR2 YYNGEE. The CDR3 runs 15 residues. V was pared by 4 bases and J by 1 base, with 14 bases between. CDR3 residues: CASSPMGGTNTEAFF. In DNA form, the CDR3 reads TGTGCCAGCAGCCCGATGGGAGGAACGAACACTGAAGCTTTCTTT.

This clone was seen only once. The chain links TRBV19 to TRBJ2-1, with D possibly matching TRBD1 (6 bases). This CDR3 has 14 amino acids. Trimming shortened V by 7 bases and J by 0 bases, and 10 bases separated the two germline ends. Germline CDR1 is LNHDA and CDR2 is SQIVND (reference sequence). The CDR3 protein is CASTNRVSYNEQFF. The CDR3, as DNA: TGTGCCAGTACAAACAGGGTCTCCTACAATGAGCAGTTCTTC. Together with reference TRBV19 and TRBJ2-1, the CDR3 gives the full variable domain: DGGITQSPKYLFRKEGQNVTLSCEQNLNHDAMYWYRQDPGQGLRLIYYSQIVNDFQKGDIAEGYSVSREKKESFPLTVTSAQKNPTAFYLCASTNRVSYNEQFFGPGTRLTVL.

CDR3 residues: CAISGGGPKAYEQYF. For the CDR3, the DNA is TGTGCCATCAGTGGAGGGGGGCCCAAAGCCTACGAGCAGTACTTC. The rearrangement uses TRBV10-3 and TRBJ2-7, with D perhaps given as TRBD1 or TRBD2 (6 bases each). Germline V lookup: CDR1 ENHRY, CDR2 SYGVKD. V was trimmed by 4 bases and J by 2 bases, leaving 15 bases between them. The CDR3 loop spans 15 amino acids.